The present T cell receptor beta chain was sequenced within a study of shared clonotypes between healthy human individuals. At the level of the study: The donor group consisted of a couple of women and a few men, aged 18 to 49.

The authors ran the assay at deep level. Generated by immunoSEQ multiplex PCR, the TCRdb table keeps only in-frame clones and is missing some. Seen here are 2 million to 2.5 million clones, approximately 96% observed once, and the top ten hold around 0.13%. A note on this clone: Other DNA sequences within the sample encode an identical CDR3.

Trimming shortened V by 1 base and J by 1 base, and 8 bases separated the two germline ends. Per the germline V gene, CDR1 is SGHRS and CDR2 is YFSETQ. The CDR3 length is 15 residues. The receptor was derived from a man younger than 35 in good health. The rearrangement joins TRBV5-1 to TRBJ2-2; D not certain. Sequenced sample: naive CD4+ T cells sorted from blood. Specified subset: CD45RA+ positively selected. CDR3 sequence (DNA): TGCGCCAGCAGCTTGCCCGGCAAGAACACCGGGGAGCTGTTTTTT. Translation gives CASSLPGKNTGELFF.